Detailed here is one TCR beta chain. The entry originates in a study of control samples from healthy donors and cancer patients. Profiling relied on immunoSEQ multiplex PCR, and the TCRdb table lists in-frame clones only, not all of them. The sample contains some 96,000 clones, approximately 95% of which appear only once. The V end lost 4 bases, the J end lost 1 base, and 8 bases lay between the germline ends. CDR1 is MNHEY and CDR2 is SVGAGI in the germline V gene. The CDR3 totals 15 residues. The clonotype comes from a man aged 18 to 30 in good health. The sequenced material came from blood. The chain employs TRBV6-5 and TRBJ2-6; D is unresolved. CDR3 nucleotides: TGTGCCAGCAGTTTTGACCGATCTGGGGCCAACGTCCTGACTTTC. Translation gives CASSFDRSGANVLTF.